The clone carrying this T cell receptor beta chain appeared many times. This record belongs to a study of T cells in Graves' hyperthyroidism and ophthalmopathy. Regions amplified from RNA transcripts were the TCR beta CDR3 regions. Using the HTBI primer set, a first-round RT-PCR was run on the TCR CDR3. TCRdb re-called the multiplex PCR reads through MiXCR, storing one row per CDR3 protein. The table lists 150,000 or so distinct CDR3 sequences, about 9.4% of them singletons. V was trimmed by 0 bases and J by 3 bases, leaving 3 bases between them. From germline, CDR1 is SGDLS and CDR2 YYNGEE. The CDR3 sequence is 12 residues long.

This chain joins TRBV9 and TRBJ1-1, with D unresolved. The specimen was blood. This clonotype was sampled from a woman between 18 and 29 years old with Graves' hyperthyroidism that later progressed to Graves' ophthalmopathy. The CDR3 DNA reads as TGTGCCAGCAGCGTAGGAGACACTGAAGCTTTCTTT. It encodes CASSVGDTEAFF. The full variable domain, completed using reference TRBV9 and TRBJ1-1, is DSGVTQTPKHLITATGQRVTLRCSPRSGDLSVYWYQQSLDQGLQFLIQYYNGEERAKGNILERFSAQQFPDLHSELNLSSLELGDSALYFCASSVGDTEAFFGQGTRLTVV.